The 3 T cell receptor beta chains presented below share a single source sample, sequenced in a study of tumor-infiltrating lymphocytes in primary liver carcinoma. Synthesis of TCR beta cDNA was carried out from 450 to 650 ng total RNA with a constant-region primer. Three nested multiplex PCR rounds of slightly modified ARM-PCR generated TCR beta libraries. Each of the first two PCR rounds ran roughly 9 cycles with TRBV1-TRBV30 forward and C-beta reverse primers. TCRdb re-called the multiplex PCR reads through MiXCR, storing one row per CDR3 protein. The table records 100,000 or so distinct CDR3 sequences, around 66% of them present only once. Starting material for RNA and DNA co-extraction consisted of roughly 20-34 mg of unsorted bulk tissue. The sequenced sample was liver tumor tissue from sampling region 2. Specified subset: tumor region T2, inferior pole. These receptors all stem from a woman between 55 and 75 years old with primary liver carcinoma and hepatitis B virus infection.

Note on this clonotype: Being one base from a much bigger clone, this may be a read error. The CDR3: CGSIGRGAYNEQFF. The CDR3 DNA sequence: TGTGGCAGCATAGGGCGGGGGGCCTACAATGAGCAGTTCTTC. The chain employs TRBV28 and TRBJ2-1; TRBD2 agrees at 8 bases. The germline gives CDR1 MDHEN, CDR2 SYDVKM. The CDR3 is 14 residues long.

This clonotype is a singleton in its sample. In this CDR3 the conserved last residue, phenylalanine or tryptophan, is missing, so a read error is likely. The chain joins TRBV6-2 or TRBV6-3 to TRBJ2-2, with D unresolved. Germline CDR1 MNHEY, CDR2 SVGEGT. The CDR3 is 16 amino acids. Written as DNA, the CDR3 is TGTGTCAGCAGTTACTCGGGCGGTCTGAACACCGGGGAGCTGTTTTCT. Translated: CVSSYSGGLNTGELFS.

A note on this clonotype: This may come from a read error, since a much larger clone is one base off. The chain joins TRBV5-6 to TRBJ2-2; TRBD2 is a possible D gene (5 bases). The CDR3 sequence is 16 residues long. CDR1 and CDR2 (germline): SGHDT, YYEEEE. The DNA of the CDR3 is TGTGCCAGCAGCTTGGGGTCGGCTAGTCCCACCGGGGAGCTGTCTTTT. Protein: CASSLGSASPTGELSF. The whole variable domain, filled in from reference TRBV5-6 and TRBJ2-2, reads DAGVTQSPTHLIKTRGQQVTLRCSPKSGHDTVSWYQQALGQGPQFIFQYYEEEERQRGNFPDRFSGHQFPNYSSELNVNALLLGDSALYLCASSLGSASPTGELSFGEGSRLTVL.